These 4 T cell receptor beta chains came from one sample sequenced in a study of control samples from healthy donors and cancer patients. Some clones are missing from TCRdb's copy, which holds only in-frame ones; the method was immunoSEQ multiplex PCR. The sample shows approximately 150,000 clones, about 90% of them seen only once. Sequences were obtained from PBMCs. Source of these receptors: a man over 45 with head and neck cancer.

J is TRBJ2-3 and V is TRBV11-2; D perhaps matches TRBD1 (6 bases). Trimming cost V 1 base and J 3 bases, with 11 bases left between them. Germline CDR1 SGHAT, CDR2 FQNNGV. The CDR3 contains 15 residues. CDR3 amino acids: CASSLGQGLTDTQYF. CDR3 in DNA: TGTGCCAGCAGCTTAGGTCAGGGGCTTACAGATACGCAGTATTTT.

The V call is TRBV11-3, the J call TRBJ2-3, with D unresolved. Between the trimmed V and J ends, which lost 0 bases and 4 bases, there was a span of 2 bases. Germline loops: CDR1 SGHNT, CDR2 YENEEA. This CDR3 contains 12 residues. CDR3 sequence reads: CASSLDSDTQYF. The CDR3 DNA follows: TGTGCCAGCAGCTTAGACTCAGATACGCAGTATTTT.

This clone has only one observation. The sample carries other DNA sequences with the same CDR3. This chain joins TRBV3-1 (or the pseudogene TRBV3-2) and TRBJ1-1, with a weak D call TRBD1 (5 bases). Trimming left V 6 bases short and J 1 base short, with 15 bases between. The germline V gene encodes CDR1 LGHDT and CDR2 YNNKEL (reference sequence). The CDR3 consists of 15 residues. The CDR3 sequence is CASSHPGRGNTEAFF. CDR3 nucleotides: TGTGCCAGCAGTCACCCAGGGCGTGGGAACACTGAAGCTTTCTTT.

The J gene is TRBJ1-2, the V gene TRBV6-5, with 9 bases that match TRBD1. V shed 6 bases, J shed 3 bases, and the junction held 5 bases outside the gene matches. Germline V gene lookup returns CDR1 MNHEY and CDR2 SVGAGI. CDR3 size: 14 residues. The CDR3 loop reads CASSRGQGDYGYTF. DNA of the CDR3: TGTGCCAGCAGCCGGGGACAGGGAGACTATGGCTACACCTTC.